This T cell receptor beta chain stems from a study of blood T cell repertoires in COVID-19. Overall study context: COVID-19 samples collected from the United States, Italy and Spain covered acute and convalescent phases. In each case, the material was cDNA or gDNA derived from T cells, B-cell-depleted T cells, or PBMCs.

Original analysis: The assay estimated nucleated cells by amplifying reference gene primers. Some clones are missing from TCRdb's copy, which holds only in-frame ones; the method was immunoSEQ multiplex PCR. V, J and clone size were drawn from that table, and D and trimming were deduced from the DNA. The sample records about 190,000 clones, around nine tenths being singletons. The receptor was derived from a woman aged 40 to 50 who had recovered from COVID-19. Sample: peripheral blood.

The CDR3 loop reads CASSPPGLERTDTQYF. Here the CDR3 DNA reads TGTGCCAGCTCACCTCCGGGATTAGAGAGAACAGATACGCAGTATTTT. This sequence joins TRBV18 and TRBJ2-3; D perhaps matches TRBD2 (5 bases). The CDR3 loop spans 16 amino acids. The ends were cut back, 3 bases at V and 3 bases at J, with 16 bases in the middle. The germline gives CDR1 KGHSH, CDR2 LQKENI.